Listed below are T cell receptor beta chains from one sample, sequenced in a study of blood T cells in healthy people across ages. TCRdb re-called the 5' RACE reads with MiXCR, one entry per CDR3 protein. The sample includes about 720,000 distinct CDR3 sequences, approximately 21% of them seen just once. Sequenced material: blood. The receptor set was obtained from a man in his sixties or seventies in good health. Each CDR3 is given with its conserved first and last residue. The D gene is left open where the match is weak. Clone size appears in some rows only: once, few, many, or a class for an expanded clone.

j_call | v_call | d_call | clone_size | cdr3_aa | cdr3_nt
TRBJ2-1 | TRBV14 | TRBD2 | few | CASSLSLAGGRYEQFF | TGTGCCAGCAGCCTTTCTCTAGCGGGGGGCCGGTATGAGCAGTTCTTC
TRBJ2-3 | TRBV2 | TRBD1 | NA | CASSDGQGVGTDTQYF | TGTGCCAGCAGTGATGGACAGGGGGTCGGCACAGATACGCAGTATTTT
TRBJ1-6 | TRBV2 | NA | few | CASSELTANSPLHF | TGTGCCAGCAGTGAGCTTACGGCTAATTCACCCCTCCACTTT
TRBJ1-2 | TRBV12-3/TRBV12-4 | NA | few | CASSFRGREDGYTF | TGTGCCAGCAGTTTTCGGGGCAGGGAAGATGGCTACACCTTC
TRBJ2-1 | TRBV5-1 | NA | few | CASSTMGINNEQFF | TGCGCCAGCAGCACCATGGGGATTAACAATGAGCAGTTCTTC
TRBJ2-7 | TRBV2 | NA | NA | CASSPRLQSGLYF | TGTGCCAGCAGTCCCCGACTACAATCGGGCCTATACTTC
TRBJ2-7 | TRBV11-2 | NA | NA | CASSLDIAMLYEQYF | TGTGCCAGCAGCTTAGACATAGCTATGCTCTACGAGCAGTACTTC
TRBJ2-3 | TRBV7-2 | NA | NA | CASSLGLVGTDTQYF | TGTGCCAGCAGCTTAGGGCTAGTTGGCACAGATACGCAGTATTTT
TRBJ1-5 | TRBV16 | TRBD1 | few | CASSQRGQGRNQPQHF | TGTGCCAGCAGCCAAAGGGGACAGGGACGCAATCAGCCCCAGCATTTT
TRBJ1-1 | TRBV20-1 | NA | few | CSAPMHLNTETFF | TGCAGTGCCCCGATGCACCTGAACACTGAAACTTTCTTT
TRBJ2-5 | TRBV6-5 | TRBD1 | NA | CASSSGDRGRQKRETQYF | TGTGCCAGCAGTTCCGGGGACAGGGGCCGACAGAAAAGGGAGACCCAGTACTTC
TRBJ1-2 | TRBV12-3/TRBV12-4 | NA | few | CASSLIGTYGYTF | TGTGCCAGCAGTTTAATAGGGACCTATGGCTACACCTTC
TRBJ1-1 | TRBV20-1 | NA | NA | CSARGGIEAFF | TGCAGTGCTAGAGGGGGTATTGAAGCTTTCTTT
TRBJ1-2 | TRBV20-1 | NA | NA | CSVFSNYGYTF | TGCAGTGTTTTCAGCAACTATGGCTACACCTTC
TRBJ2-3 | TRBV7-3 | NA | NA | CASSLYRSSTDTQYF | TGTGCCAGCAGCTTATACAGATCTAGCACAGATACGCAGTATTTT
TRBJ1-3 | TRBV18 | NA | NA | CASSSTEGRLSGNTIYF | TGTGCCAGCTCATCGACCGAGGGACGGCTCTCTGGAAACACCATATATTTT
TRBJ2-7 | TRBV12-3/TRBV12-4 | NA | NA | CASSSRGLTYEQYF | TGTGCCAGCAGTTCCCGGGGACTGACCTACGAGCAGTACTTC
TRBJ2-1 | TRBV11-2 | NA | NA | CASSLLREPGYEQFF | TGTGCCAGCAGCCTACTCAGGGAACCTGGGTATGAGCAGTTCTTC
TRBJ2-1 | TRBV7-8 | TRBD1 | few | CASSFGTDPEQFF | TGTGCCAGCAGCTTCGGGACAGATCCTGAGCAGTTCTTC
TRBJ1-2 | TRBV12-3/TRBV12-4 | TRBD1 | few | CASRGTGRNYGYTF | TGTGCCAGCAGGGGGACAGGACGTAACTATGGCTACACCTTC
TRBJ2-4 | TRBV11-2 | NA | many | CASSLLGGFQNIQYF | TGTGCCAGCAGCCTCTTAGGGGGATTTCAGAACATTCAGTACTTC
TRBJ1-5 | TRBV7-9 | TRBD1 | NA | CASSATGGLNQPQHF | TGTGCCAGCAGCGCGACAGGGGGCCTCAATCAGCCCCAGCATTTT